These T cell receptor beta chains were read from a single sample in a study of cytomegalovirus exposure and HLA in healthy donors. Sequenced by immunoSEQ multiplex PCR; TCRdb stores in-frame clones only, minus some. This table holds approximately 190,000 clones, over 75% found once. Specimen: PBMCs. The receptors were sampled from a middle-aged man in good health and CMV-seropositive. The CDR3 runs from the conserved cysteine through the conserved F or W. Each record gives: J gene, D gene, CDR3 length, clone size, V gene, CDR3 protein, CDR3 DNA. The D gene is left open where the match is weak. Only part of the rows carry a size: once, few, many, or a class if the clone is expanded.

>TRBJ2-1|TRBD2|15|once|TRBV5-1
CASSFSGGAYNEQFF
TGCGCCAGCAGCTTTAGCGGGGGGGCCTACAATGAGCAGTTCTTC
>TRBJ1-2|-|14|-|TRBV6-6
CASSFGRVDYGYTF
TGTGCCAGCAGTTTCGGCAGGGTAGACTATGGCTACACCTTC
>TRBJ2-7|TRBD1|15|-|TRBV15
CATSISPGTGDEQYF
TGTGCCACCAGCATCTCCCCGGGGACAGGGGACGAGCAGTACTTC
>TRBJ2-5|-|13|-|TRBV7-2
CASSLRVRETQYF
TGTGCCAGCAGCTTACGGGTCCGGGAGACCCAGTACTTC
>TRBJ2-5|-|14|-|TRBV5-1
CASSLESNQEAQYF
TGCGCCAGCAGCTTGGAATCTAATCAAGAGGCCCAGTACTTC
>TRBJ2-1|-|15|once|TRBV5-4
CASTTPSGAYNEQFF
TGTGCCAGCACAACCCCATCGGGGGCCTACAATGAGCAGTTCTTC
>TRBJ1-6|-|17|-|TRBV27
CASSSFFQGSYNSPLHF
TGTGCCAGCAGTTCATTCTTTCAGGGGTCCTATAATTCACCCCTCCACTTT
>TRBJ1-3|-|14|-|TRBV6-5
CASSSHPSGNTIYF
TGTGCCAGCTCGAGTCATCCCTCTGGAAACACCATATATTTT
>TRBJ1-2|-|13|-|TRBV7-2
CASSQGGVDGYTF
TGTGCCAGCAGCCAGGGAGGGGTGGATGGCTACACCTTC
>TRBJ1-1|TRBD1|14|-|TRBV10-1
CASSPTGGNTEAFF
TGCGCCAGCAGCCCGACAGGGGGGAACACTGAAGCTTTCTTT
>TRBJ2-1|-|14|-|TRBV9
CASTASGGDNEQFF
TGTGCCAGCACCGCCAGCGGTGGAGACAATGAGCAGTTCTTC
>TRBJ1-2|TRBD1|16|-|TRBV7-9
CASSYTRGDSLYGYTF
TGTGCCAGCAGCTACACCCGTGGGGACAGCCTCTATGGCTACACCTTC
>TRBJ2-2|TRBD2|16|-|TRBV5-4
CASSERTSGEGGELFF
TGTGCCAGCAGCGAGAGGACTAGCGGGGAAGGCGGGGAGCTGTTTTTT
>TRBJ1-6|TRBD1|15|once|TRBV28
CASSSRTGMSSPLHF
TGTGCCAGCAGTTCGCGGACAGGGATGAGTTCACCCCTCCACTTT